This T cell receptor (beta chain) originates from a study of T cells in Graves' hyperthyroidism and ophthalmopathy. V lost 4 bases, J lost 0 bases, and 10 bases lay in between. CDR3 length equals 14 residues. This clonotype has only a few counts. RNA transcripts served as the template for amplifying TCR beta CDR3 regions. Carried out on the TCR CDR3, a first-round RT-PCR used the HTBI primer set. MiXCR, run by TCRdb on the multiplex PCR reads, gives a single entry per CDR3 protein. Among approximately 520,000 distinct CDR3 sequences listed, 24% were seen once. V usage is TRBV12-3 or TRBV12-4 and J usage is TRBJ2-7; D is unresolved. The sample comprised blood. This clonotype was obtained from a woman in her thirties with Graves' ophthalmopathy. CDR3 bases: TGTGCCAGCAGTTCGGCGGAGACCTCCTACGAGCAGTACTTC. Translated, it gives CASSSAETSYEQYF.